This TCR beta chain derives from a study of OX40 agonist ivuxolimab in advanced cancers. Context from the whole study: Ivuxolimab was a fully human IgG2 agonistic monoclonal antibody targeting the costimulatory receptor OX40 (CD134). Intravenous ivuxolimab was administered to patients every 2 weeks at six dose levels: 0.01, 0.1, 0.3, 1.5, 3 and 10 mg/kg. Of the 50 to 55 patients in dose escalation, around 19 had hepatocellular carcinoma, some 15 had melanoma, 9 had renal cell carcinoma and 9 had head and neck cancer. In the dose-escalation cohort, 65% to 85% of patients were male, and the mean age was roughly 56 years with a range of about 20 to 80. Patients were allowed to have had prior anti-PD-1, anti-PD-L1 or anti-CTLA-4 therapy, and 40% to 45% of the dose-escalation patients had previously received checkpoint inhibitors. Three dose-escalation patients achieved partial responses, one with hepatocellular carcinoma and two with cutaneous melanoma. The purpose of peripheral TCRbeta sequencing was to test whether ivuxolimab changed TCR sequence diversity and led to clonal T-cell expansion. The monotherapy dose-escalation portion (N = 52 patients) of the phase I ivuxolimab trial is reported in the paper. General conclusions and limits of the study: The antigen specificity of the peripheral T cells that underwent clonal expansion was not determined. Low levels of normalized T-cell clonal expansion were also seen in some patients who did not respond. Partial responders in the 0.1-3.0 mg/kg groups had among the lowest normalized peripheral clonal expansion, especially among CD8+ T cells. After ivuxolimab, more expanded clones were found on average in CD8+ T cells than in CD4+ T cells. Clonal expansion of both CD4+ and CD8+ blood T cells was observed from baseline to week 6 at doses 0.1 to 3.0 mg/kg.

The CDR3 spans 16 residues, from the cysteine through the phenylalanine. Only the CDR3 DNA is retained, 48 bases long and in frame from the first base. The CDR1 and CDR2 encoded by the germline V gene are SGHAT and FQNNGV. V is pared back by 1 base and J by 1 base, with 13 bases lying between the germline termini. Genomic DNA was extracted from sorted cells for sequencing of the TCRbeta CDR3 region. TCRbeta CDR3 regions were sequenced using the immunoSEQ Assay. TCRdb mirrors the immuneACCESS table, restricted to in-frame sequences. Some clones are absent from its copies; in checked studies, under half trace to an unresolved V gene, and the reason for the others is unknown. This sample has nearly 50,000 clones in its table, and around 90% of those were observed once. Of the sample, 5.5% to 8.5% is held by the ten largest clones. Patients with a history of autoimmune disease or receiving systemic immunosuppression were excluded from the trial. In every dose cohort, peripheral blood was drawn for TCR sequencing at baseline, cycle 4 day 1, and cycle 7 day 1. The samples were drawn from a first-in-human, open-label, multicenter phase I dose-escalation trial of ivuxolimab. The trial enrolled adults with locally advanced or metastatic head and neck squamous cell, hepatocellular, melanoma or renal cell carcinoma. Before TCR sequencing, CD4+ T cells and CD8+ T cells from peripheral blood were sorted into separate populations.

As concerns this clone: Its binding antigen is unknown. Per-nucleotide qualities are absent, and no much larger clonotype sits a single base away.

The source was CD4+ or CD8+ T cells sorted from blood, collected in a trial of the OX40 agonist ivuxolimab. The receptor comes from an adult with an advanced solid tumor such as melanoma, head and neck, liver or kidney cancer. The V and J genes are TRBV11-2 and TRBJ1-2, with the D gene not confidently named. The nucleotide sequence reads as follows: TGTGCCAGCAGCTTAGGTTCTATTATTGATAACTATGGCTACACCTTC. Translation gives CASSLGSIIDNYGYTF. Reference TRBV11-2 and TRBJ1-2 proteins supply the regions before and after the CDR3; the full variable domain is: EAGVAQSPRYKIIEKRQSVAFWCNPISGHATLYWYQQILGQGPKLLIQFQNNGVVDDSQLPKDRFSAERLKGVDSTLKIQPAKLEDSAVYLCASSLGSIIDNYGYTFGSGTRLTVV.